Listed here is a single T cell receptor beta chain. For sorted subsets, approximately 0.2 ug DNA per replicate equaled about 31,000 T cell genomes. TCRdb's copy holds only in-frame clones and misses some; the assay was immunoSEQ multiplex PCR. The sample lists some 2,400,000 clones, approximately 94% seen once, with over 0.1% in the top ten. These data belong to a study of shared clonotypes between healthy human individuals. This CDR3 comprises 14 residues. Trimming removed 3 bases at V and 2 bases at J, with 8 bases between. The germline gives CDR1 MDHEN, CDR2 SYDVKM. V is TRBV28 and J is TRBJ1-3; a weak D match, TRBD1 (5 bases). This clonotype was sampled from a man between 18 and 35 years old in good health. Specimen: naive CD4+ T cells sorted from blood. Subset: CD45RA+ positively selected. CDR3 nucleotides: TGTGCCAGCAGTTTCAGGGCTACTGGAAACACCATATATTTT. Protein product: CASSFRATGNTIYF.